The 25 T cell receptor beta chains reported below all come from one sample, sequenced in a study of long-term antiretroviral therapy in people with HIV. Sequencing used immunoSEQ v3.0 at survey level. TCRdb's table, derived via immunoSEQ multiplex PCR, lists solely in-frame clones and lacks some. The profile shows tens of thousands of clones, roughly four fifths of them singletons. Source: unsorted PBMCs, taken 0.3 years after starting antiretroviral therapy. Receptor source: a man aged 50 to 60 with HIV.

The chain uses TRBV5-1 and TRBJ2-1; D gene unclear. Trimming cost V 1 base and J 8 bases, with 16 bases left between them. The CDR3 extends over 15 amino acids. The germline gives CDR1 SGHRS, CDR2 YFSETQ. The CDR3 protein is CASSLMGFAPDEQFF. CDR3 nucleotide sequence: TGCGCCAGCAGCTTGATGGGCTTTGCTCCCGATGAGCAGTTCTTC.

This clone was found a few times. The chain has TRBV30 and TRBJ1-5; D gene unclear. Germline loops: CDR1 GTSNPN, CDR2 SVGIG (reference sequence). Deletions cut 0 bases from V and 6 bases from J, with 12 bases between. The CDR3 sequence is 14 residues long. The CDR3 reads CAWSVLGEGQPQHF. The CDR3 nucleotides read TGTGCCTGGAGTGTACTTGGGGAGGGTCAGCCCCAGCATTTT.

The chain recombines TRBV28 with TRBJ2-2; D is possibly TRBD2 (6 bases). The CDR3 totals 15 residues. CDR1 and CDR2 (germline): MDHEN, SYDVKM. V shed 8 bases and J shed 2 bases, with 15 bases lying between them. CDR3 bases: TGTGCCAGCCACGAGGCGGGGCCTAACACCGGGGAGCTGTTTTTT. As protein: CASHEAGPNTGELFF.

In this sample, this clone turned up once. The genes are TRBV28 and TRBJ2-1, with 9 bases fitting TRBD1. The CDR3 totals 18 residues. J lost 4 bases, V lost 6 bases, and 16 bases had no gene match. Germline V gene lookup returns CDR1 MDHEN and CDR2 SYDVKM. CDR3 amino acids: CASRPGTGYLVLYNEQFF. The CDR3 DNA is TGTGCCAGCAGGCCCGGGACAGGGTACTTAGTGCTGTACAATGAGCAGTTCTTC.

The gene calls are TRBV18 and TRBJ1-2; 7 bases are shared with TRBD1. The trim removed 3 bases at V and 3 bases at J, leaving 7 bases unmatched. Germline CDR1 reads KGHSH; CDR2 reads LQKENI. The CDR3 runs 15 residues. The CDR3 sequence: CASSPPIGTDYGYTF. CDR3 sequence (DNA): TGTGCCAGCTCACCCCCCATCGGGACAGACTATGGCTACACCTTC.

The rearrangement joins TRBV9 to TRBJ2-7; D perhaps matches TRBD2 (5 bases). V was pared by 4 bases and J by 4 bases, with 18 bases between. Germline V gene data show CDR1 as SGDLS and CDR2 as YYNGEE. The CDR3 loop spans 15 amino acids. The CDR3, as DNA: TGTGCCAGCAGCATCTCGTATTCGGGCGGGTACGAGCAGTACTTC. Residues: CASSISYSGGYEQYF.

As DNA, the CDR3 is TGTGCCTGGAGCGGGCAGGGGAACACTGAAGCTTTCTTT. Protein sequence: CAWSGQGNTEAFF. The gene calls are TRBV30 and TRBJ1-1; possibly TRBD1 for D (5 bases). CDR1 and CDR2 (germline): GTSNPN, SVGIG (reference sequence). V was shortened by 3 bases and J by 1 base, with 9 bases between the two germline ends. The CDR3 loop spans 13 amino acids.

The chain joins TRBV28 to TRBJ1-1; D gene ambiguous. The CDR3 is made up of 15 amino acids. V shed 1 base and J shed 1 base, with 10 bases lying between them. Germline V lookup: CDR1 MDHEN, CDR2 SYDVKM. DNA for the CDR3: TGTGCCAGCAGTTTATTGGGGTTGACGAACACTGAAGCTTTCTTT. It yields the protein CASSLLGLTNTEAFF.

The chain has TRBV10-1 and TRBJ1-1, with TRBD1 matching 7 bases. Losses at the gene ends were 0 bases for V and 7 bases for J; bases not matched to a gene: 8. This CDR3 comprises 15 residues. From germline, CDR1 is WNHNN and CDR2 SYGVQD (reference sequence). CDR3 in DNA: TGCGCCAGCAGTGAGTCTCAGGGGGGATCAAGTGAAGCTTTCTTT. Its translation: CASSESQGGSSEAFF.

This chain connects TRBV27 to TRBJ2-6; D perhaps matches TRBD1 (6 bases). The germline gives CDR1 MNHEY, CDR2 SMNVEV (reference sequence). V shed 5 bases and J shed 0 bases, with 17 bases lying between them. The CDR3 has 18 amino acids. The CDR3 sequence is CASSPTDRFLSGANVLTF. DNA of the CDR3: TGTGCCAGCAGTCCAACGGACAGATTTCTCTCTGGGGCCAACGTCCTGACTTTC.

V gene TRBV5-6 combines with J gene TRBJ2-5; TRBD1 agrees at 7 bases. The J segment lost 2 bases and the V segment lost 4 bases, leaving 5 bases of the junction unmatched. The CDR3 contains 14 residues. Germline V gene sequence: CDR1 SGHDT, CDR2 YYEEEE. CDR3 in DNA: TGTGCCAGCAGCAAGGACAGGTATCAAGAGACCCAGTACTTC. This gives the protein CASSKDRYQETQYF.

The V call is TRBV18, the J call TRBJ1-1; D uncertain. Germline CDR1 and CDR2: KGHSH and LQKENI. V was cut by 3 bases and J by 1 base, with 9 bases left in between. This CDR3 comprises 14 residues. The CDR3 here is CASSPRRENTEAFF. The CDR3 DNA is TGTGCCAGCTCACCGAGACGGGAGAACACTGAAGCTTTCTTT. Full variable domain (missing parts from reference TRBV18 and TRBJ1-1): NAGVMQNPRHLVRRRGQEARLRCSPMKGHSHVYWYRQLPEEGLKFMVYLQKENIIDESGMPKERFSAEFPKEGPSILRIQQVVRGDSAAYFCASSPRRENTEAFFGQGTRLTVV.

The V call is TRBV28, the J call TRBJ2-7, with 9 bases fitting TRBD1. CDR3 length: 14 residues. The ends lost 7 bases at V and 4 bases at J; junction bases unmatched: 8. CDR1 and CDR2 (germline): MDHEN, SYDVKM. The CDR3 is CASKSGTGFYEQYF. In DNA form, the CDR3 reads TGTGCCAGCAAGTCCGGGACAGGGTTTTACGAGCAGTACTTC.

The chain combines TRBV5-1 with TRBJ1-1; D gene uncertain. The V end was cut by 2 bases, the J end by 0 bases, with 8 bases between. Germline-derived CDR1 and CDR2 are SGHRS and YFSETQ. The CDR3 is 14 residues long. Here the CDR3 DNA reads TGCGCCAGCAGCTTACGGAGCATGAACACTGAAGCTTTCTTT. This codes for CASSLRSMNTEAFF.

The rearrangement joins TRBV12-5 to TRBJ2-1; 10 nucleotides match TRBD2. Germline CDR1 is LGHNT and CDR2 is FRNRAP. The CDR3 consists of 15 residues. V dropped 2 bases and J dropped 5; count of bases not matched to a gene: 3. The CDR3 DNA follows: TGTGCTAGTGGTTTGCCACTAGCGGGAAACAATGAGCAGTTCTTC. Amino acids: CASGLPLAGNNEQFF.

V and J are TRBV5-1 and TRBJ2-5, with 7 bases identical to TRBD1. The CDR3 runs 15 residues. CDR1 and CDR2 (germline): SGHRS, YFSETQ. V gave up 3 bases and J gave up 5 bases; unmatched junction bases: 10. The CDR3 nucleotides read TGCGCCAGCAGCTCCATACGACAGGGCACGGAGACCCAGTACTTC. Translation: CASSSIRQGTETQYF. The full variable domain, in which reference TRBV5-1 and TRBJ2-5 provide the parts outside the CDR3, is KAGVTQTPRYLIKTRGQQVTLSCSPISGHRSVSWYQQTPGQGLQFLFEYFSETQRNKGNFPGRFSGRQFSNSRSEMNVSTLELGDSALYLCASSSIRQGTETQYFGPGTRLLVL.

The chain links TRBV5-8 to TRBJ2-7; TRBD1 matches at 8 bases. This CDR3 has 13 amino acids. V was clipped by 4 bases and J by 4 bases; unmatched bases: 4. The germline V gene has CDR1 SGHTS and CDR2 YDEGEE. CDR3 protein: CASSEGQEYEQYF. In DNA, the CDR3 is TGTGCCAGCAGCGAGGGACAGGAGTACGAGCAGTACTTC.

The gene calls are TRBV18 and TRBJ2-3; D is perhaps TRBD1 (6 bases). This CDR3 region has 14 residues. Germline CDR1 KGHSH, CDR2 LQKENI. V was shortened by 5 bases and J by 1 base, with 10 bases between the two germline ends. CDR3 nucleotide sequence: TGTGCCAGCTCATTGGCAGGGGGCACAGATACGCAGTATTTT. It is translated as CASSLAGGTDTQYF.

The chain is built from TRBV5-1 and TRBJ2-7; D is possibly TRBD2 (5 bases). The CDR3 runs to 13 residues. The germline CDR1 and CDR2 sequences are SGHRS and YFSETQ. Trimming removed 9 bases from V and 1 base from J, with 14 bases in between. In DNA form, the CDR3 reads TGCGCCACCTCGGACGGGGATTCCTACGAGCAGTACTTC. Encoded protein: CATSDGDSYEQYF.

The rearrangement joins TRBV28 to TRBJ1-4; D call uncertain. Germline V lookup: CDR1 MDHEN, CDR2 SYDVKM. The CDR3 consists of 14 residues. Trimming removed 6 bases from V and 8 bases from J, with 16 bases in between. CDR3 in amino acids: CASSPLGIWEKLFF. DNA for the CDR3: TGTGCCAGCAGCCCGTTAGGGATATGGGAAAAACTGTTTTTT. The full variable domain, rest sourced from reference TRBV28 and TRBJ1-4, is DVKVTQSSRYLVKRTGEKVFLECVQDMDHENMFWYRQDPGLGLRLIYFSYDVKMKEKGDIPEGYSVSREKKERFSLILESASTNQTSMYLCASSPLGIWEKLFFGSGTQLSVL.

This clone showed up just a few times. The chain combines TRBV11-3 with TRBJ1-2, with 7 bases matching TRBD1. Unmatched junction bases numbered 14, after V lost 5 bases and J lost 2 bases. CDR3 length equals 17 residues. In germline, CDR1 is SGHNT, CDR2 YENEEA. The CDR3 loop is CASSPRDSDTENYGYTF. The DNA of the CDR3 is TGTGCCAGCAGCCCCCGGGACAGCGATACCGAAAACTATGGCTACACCTTC.

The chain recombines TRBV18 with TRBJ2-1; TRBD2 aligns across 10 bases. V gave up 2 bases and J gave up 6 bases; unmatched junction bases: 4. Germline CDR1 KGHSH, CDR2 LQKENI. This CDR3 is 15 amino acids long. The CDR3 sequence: CASSPGSGRANEQFF. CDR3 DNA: TGTGCCAGCTCACCAGGGAGCGGGAGGGCCAATGAGCAGTTCTTC.

The CDR3 DNA follows: TGTGCCAGCAGCACGACAGGGGCACGGGATGGCTACACCTTC. Its protein product is CASSTTGARDGYTF. The chain joins TRBV28 to TRBJ1-2, with 8 bases fitting TRBD1. Trimming took 6 bases from V and 6 from J; bases not matched to a gene: 9. The CDR3 spans 14 residues. CDR1 and CDR2 from the germline V gene are MDHEN and SYDVKM.

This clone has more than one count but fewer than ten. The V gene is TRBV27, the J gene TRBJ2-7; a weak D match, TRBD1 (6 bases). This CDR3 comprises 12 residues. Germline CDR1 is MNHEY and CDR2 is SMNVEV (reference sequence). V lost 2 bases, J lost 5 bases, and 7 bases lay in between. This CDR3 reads CASSLGGDEQYF. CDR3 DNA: TGTGCCAGCAGTTTAGGGGGCGACGAGCAGTACTTC.

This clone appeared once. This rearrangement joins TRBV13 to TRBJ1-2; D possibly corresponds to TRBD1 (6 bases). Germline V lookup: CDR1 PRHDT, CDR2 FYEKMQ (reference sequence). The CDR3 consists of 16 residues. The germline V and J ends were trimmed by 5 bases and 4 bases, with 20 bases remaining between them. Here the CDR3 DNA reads TGTGCCAGCAGCCCCGGGACAACCCGTCCTGTCTATGGCTACACCTTC. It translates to CASSPGTTRPVYGYTF. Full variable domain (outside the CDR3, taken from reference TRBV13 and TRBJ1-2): AAGVIQSPRHLIKEKRETATLKCYPIPRHDTVYWYQQGPGQDPQFLISFYEKMQSDKGSIPDRFSAQQFSDYHSELNMSSLELGDSALYFCASSPGTTRPVYGYTFGSGTRLTVV.